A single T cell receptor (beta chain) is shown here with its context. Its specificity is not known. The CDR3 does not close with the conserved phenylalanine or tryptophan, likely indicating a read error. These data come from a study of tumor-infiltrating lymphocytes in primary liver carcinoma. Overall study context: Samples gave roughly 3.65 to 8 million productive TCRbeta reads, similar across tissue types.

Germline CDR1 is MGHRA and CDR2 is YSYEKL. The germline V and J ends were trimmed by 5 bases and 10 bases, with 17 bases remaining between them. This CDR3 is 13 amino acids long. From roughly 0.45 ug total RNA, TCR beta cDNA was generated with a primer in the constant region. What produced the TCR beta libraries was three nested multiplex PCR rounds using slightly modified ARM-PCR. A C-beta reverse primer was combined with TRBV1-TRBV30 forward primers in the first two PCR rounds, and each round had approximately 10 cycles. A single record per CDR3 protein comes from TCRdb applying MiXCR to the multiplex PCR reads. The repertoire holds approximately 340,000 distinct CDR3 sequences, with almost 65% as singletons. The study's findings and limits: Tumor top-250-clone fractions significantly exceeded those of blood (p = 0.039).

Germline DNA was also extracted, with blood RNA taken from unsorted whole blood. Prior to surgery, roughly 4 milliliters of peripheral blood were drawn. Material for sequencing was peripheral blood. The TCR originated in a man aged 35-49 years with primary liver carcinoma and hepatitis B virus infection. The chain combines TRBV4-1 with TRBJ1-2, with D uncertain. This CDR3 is CASSNTASRFYTL. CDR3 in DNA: TGCGCCAGCAGCAATACGGCATCTCGATTCTACACCCTC.